This T cell receptor (beta chain) emerged from a study of identical twins. TCRdb passed the 5' RACE reads through MiXCR, listing each CDR3 protein once. The profile shows around 450,000 distinct CDR3 sequences, about 14% of them singletons. This clonotype appeared a few times. V was pared by 0 bases and J by 2 bases, with 15 bases of the junction left unmatched. The CDR3 totals 22 residues. Germline V gene data show CDR1 as SGHDT and CDR2 as YYEEEE. This sample also appeared in a second study, on yellow fever vaccine responses in identical twins.

This chain uses TRBV5-6 with TRBJ2-2; TRBD2 agrees at 14 bases. The clonotype comes from a woman under 30 in good health. Sample: CD4+ T cells sorted from blood. The CDR3 region is CASSLDTWWGTSGGRNTGELFF. DNA of the CDR3: TGTGCCAGCAGCTTGGATACGTGGTGGGGGACTAGCGGGGGCCGAAACACCGGGGAGCTGTTTTTT.